Shown below are 2 T cell receptor beta chains from a single sample sequenced in a study of T cells in women clearing cervical HPV infection. The assay was immunoSEQ multiplex PCR, and TCRdb's table has in-frame clones only and misses some. This sample contains about 39,000 clones. Sequenced sample: blood buffy coat. The receptors here all came from a woman aged 18-70 years with a cervical HPV16 infection that either progressed to CIN3+ or cleared (not recorded which).

As concerns this clone: Sequencing ends 3 residues short of the CDR3 end; the germline J gene provides the rest. V is TRBV11-1 and J is TRBJ1-2; TRBD1 agrees at 7 bases. In germline, CDR1 is SGHAT, CDR2 FQDESV (reference sequence). After removal of 2 bases from V and 6 bases from J, the junction contained 6 bases not matched to a gene. The CDR3 has 14 amino acids. CDR3 protein: CASSLNRQGDGYTF. Incomplete CDR3 DNA: TGTGCCAGCAGCTTAAACCGGCAGGGGGATGGC. Full variable domain (rest looked up from reference TRBV11-1 and TRBJ1-2): EAEVAQSPRYKITEKSQAVAFWCDPISGHATLYWYRQILGQGPELLVQFQDESVVDDSQLPKDRFSAERLKGVDSTLKIQPAELGDSAMYLCASSLNRQGDGYTFGSGTRLTVV.

About this clone itself: The CDR3 end lies 3 residues beyond the end of the read and is filled in from the germline J gene. This rearrangement joins TRBV7-2 to TRBJ2-7; 7 nucleotides match TRBD2. V shed 3 bases, J shed 2 bases, and the junction held 4 bases outside the gene matches. CDR3 length equals 14 residues. CDR1 is SGHTA and CDR2 is FQGNSA in the germline V gene. The covered CDR3 bases are TGTGCCAGCAGCTTGGTTGCGGGAGCCTACGAG. Translation gives CASSLVAGAYE. The whole CDR3 protein reads CASSLVAGAYEQYF.